The 25 T cell receptor beta chains below all came from one sample that was sequenced in a study of beta chain features in type 1 diabetes. The authors reverse transcribed all of the isolated RNA, so sequencing captured expressed TCRB transcripts. Assay used: immunoSEQ multiplex PCR; TCRdb lists only in-frame clones, some missing. Of 200,000 to 250,000 clones in the sample, 11% were seen once. The sample was central memory CD4+ T cells from blood. These TCRs come from a man aged 18-30 years in good health.

The chain links TRBV20-1 to TRBJ2-7; D is possibly TRBD1 (6 bases). This CDR3 has 10 amino acids. The germline V gene encodes CDR1 DFQATT and CDR2 SNEGSKA (reference sequence). V lost 6 bases to trimming and J lost 6 bases, with 9 bases between them. Written as DNA, the CDR3 is TGCAGTGCCACAGGGTCCGAGCAGTACTTC. This codes for CSATGSEQYF.

The genes are TRBV7-8 and TRBJ2-5; D possibly corresponds to TRBD1 (6 bases). Germline values: CDR1 SGHVS, CDR2 FQNEAQ. The CDR3 runs to 15 residues. Trimming took off 3 bases at V and 6 bases at J, with 17 bases between the two ends. CDR3 in amino acids: CASSFRGSEPKTQYF. The DNA for the CDR3 is TGTGCCAGCAGCTTCAGGGGATCGGAACCGAAGACCCAGTACTTC.

The chain is built from TRBV29-1 and TRBJ2-1, with TRBD1 as a possible D gene (5 bases). Germline V CDR1 and CDR2: SQVTM, ANQGSEA. The CDR3 has 13 residues. Between the trimmed V and J ends, which lost 4 bases and 0 bases, there was a span of 7 bases. The CDR3 sequence: CSVGRDSYNEQFF. The CDR3 DNA is TGCAGCGTTGGCAGGGACTCCTACAATGAGCAGTTCTTC.

This clone was detected many times. The rearrangement links TRBV4-3 to TRBJ2-5; D call uncertain. The germline V gene encodes CDR1 LGHNA and CDR2 YSLEER. V gave up 3 bases and J gave up 5 bases, with 10 bases separating them. This CDR3 is built from 13 residues. The CDR3, as DNA: TGCGCCAGCAGCCAGGGCCCCGGGGAGACCCAGTACTTC. Its protein is CASSQGPGETQYF.

A few counts support this clone. The rearrangement links TRBV9 to TRBJ2-1; TRBD2 agrees at 7 bases. Germline loops: CDR1 SGDLS, CDR2 YYNGEE. The CDR3 sequence is 14 residues long. The CDR3 loop reads CASGAGALYNEQFF. DNA of the CDR3: TGTGCGAGTGGGGCGGGAGCGTTGTACAATGAGCAGTTCTTC.

Only a few counts were recorded for this clone. CDR3 loop: CASKEPGRDGNEQYF. CDR3 DNA sequence: TGTGCCAGCAAAGAACCCGGGCGGGATGGGAACGAGCAGTACTTC. The chain links TRBV18 to TRBJ2-7; D possibly corresponds to TRBD2 (6 bases). The germline V and J ends were trimmed by 8 bases and 5 bases, with 22 bases remaining between them. The CDR3 runs 15 residues. From germline, CDR1 is KGHSH and CDR2 LQKENI.

The chain uses TRBV4-3 and TRBJ1-5, with D maybe TRBD1 (5 bases). The V gene's germline CDR1 is LGHNA and CDR2 YSLEER. The V gene lost 5 bases and the J gene lost 5 bases, with 10 bases spanning the gap. The CDR3 covers 13 residues. The CDR3 DNA reads as TGCGCCAGCAGCAGCGGGGCTTATCAGCCCCAGCATTTT. It is translated as CASSSGAYQPQHF.

This clone has more than one count but fewer than ten. CDR3 region: CASSLVLGYEQYF. CDR3 nucleotides: TGTGCCAGCAGCTTAGTATTGGGCTACGAGCAGTACTTC. The chain carries TRBV7-2 and TRBJ2-7; D remains unclear. The length of the CDR3 is 13 residues. The V and J ends lost 1 base and 3 bases respectively, with 7 bases between them. Germline loops: CDR1 SGHTA, CDR2 FQGNSA.

This clone was recorded a few times. The chain is built from TRBV5-4 and TRBJ2-3; 10 positions agree with TRBD2. Germline V gives CDR1 SGHNT, CDR2 YYREEE (reference sequence). The CDR3 is 16 residues long. Trimming took 3 bases from V and 4 from J; bases not matched to a gene: 8. CDR3: CASSSAGGLIPDTQYF. CDR3 DNA: TGTGCCAGCAGCTCAGCGGGAGGGCTCATCCCAGATACGCAGTATTTT.

This clone was observed a handful of times. The chain is built from TRBV5-1 and TRBJ2-1; D is possibly TRBD2 (6 bases). CDR1 and CDR2 (germline): SGHRS, YFSETQ. The CDR3 spans 13 residues. V shed 4 bases and J shed 10 bases, with 15 bases lying between them. This chain's CDR3 is CASSEGSSGEQFF. The CDR3 DNA follows: TGCGCCAGCAGCGAAGGGAGTAGCGGAGAGCAGTTCTTC.

The chain carries TRBV19 and TRBJ2-1; TRBD1 matches at 9 bases. V shed 5 bases and J 3 bases; nucleotides not matched to a gene: 8. This CDR3 comprises 16 residues. CDR1 and CDR2 (germline): LNHDA, SQIVND (reference sequence). The CDR3 coding sequence is TGTGCCAGTAGTCCTCGGGACAGGGCAAACTACAATGAGCAGTTCTTC. Amino acid sequence: CASSPRDRANYNEQFF.

The chain employs TRBV7-9 and TRBJ1-2; 11 bases map to TRBD1. Germline lookup yields CDR1 SEHNR and CDR2 FQNEAQ (reference sequence). The CDR3 has 13 residues. Losses at the gene ends were 4 bases for V and 7 bases for J; bases not matched to a gene: 2. The CDR3: CASSSDRGLGYTF. The CDR3 nucleotides are TGTGCCAGCAGCTCGGACAGGGGGCTTGGCTACACCTTC.

This clone turned up a few times. The chain carries TRBV5-1 and TRBJ2-2; D gene unclear. CDR3 size: 13 residues. Germline CDR1 SGHRS, CDR2 YFSETQ. The V end lost 0 bases, the J end lost 7 bases, and 7 bases lay between the germline ends. For the CDR3, the DNA is TGCGCCAGCAGCTTGGCCGGGTGCGGGGAGCTGTTTTTT. This codes for CASSLAGCGELFF.

This clone has more than one count but fewer than ten. The chain employs TRBV15 and TRBJ1-4; D perhaps matches TRBD1 (5 bases). This CDR3 has 15 amino acids. Trimming left V 0 bases short and J 6 bases short, with 11 bases between. In germline, CDR1 is LNHNV, CDR2 YYDKDF (reference sequence). The CDR3 DNA reads TGTGCCACCAGCAGAGATCAGGGACTTTATGAAAAACTGTTTTTT. It codes for CATSRDQGLYEKLFF.

This clone came up a few times. V is TRBV7-6 and J is TRBJ2-3; 9 bases align to TRBD2. J gave up 6 bases and V 2 bases, and 6 bases lay outside the gene matches. Germline CDR1 and CDR2: SGHVS and FNYEAQ. This CDR3 region has 15 residues. The CDR3 DNA sequence: TGTGCCAGCAGCTTATTAGCGGGAGAAGTTGATACGCAGTATTTT. Translation: CASSLLAGEVDTQYF. Filled out from reference TRBV7-6 and TRBJ2-3, the complete variable domain reads GAGVSQSPRYKVTKRGQDVALRCDPISGHVSLYWYRQALGQGPEFLTYFNYEAQQDKSGLPNDRFSAERPEGSISTLTIQRTEQRDSAMYRCASSLLAGEVDTQYFGPGTRLTVL.

This chain uses TRBV27 with TRBJ2-7; 7 positions match TRBD1. The CDR3 has 15 residues. The V and J ends lost 6 bases and 3 bases, in that order; junction bases with no gene match: 11. Germline lookup yields CDR1 MNHEY and CDR2 SMNVEV (reference sequence). CDR3 DNA: TGTGCCAGCAGCTCCGACAGGGCACCTTACTACGAGCAGTACTTC. It encodes CASSSDRAPYYEQYF.

Comments on this clone: Distinct nucleotide sequences in the sample also encode this CDR3. The chain employs TRBV5-6 and TRBJ2-5; D gene uncertain. Germline CDR1 SGHDT, CDR2 YYEEEE. This CDR3 is 13 amino acids long. V shed 0 bases and J shed 0 bases, with 3 bases lying between them. This CDR3 is CASSLDYQETQYF. DNA of the CDR3: TGTGCCAGCAGCTTGGATTACCAAGAGACCCAGTACTTC.

This clone was seen at least ten times. The rearrangement links TRBV6-1 to TRBJ2-1; 10 nucleotides line up with TRBD2. J gave up 15 bases and V 1 base, and 12 bases lay outside the gene matches. The germline gives CDR1 MNHNS, CDR2 SASEGT. CDR3 length: 15 amino acids. The CDR3 sequence: CASSEGLAGVSFGFF. The DNA for the CDR3 is TGTGCCAGCAGTGAAGGGCTAGCGGGAGTCAGCTTTGGGTTCTTC.

By proportion, this clone is medium-sized (0.01 to 0.1%). The J gene is TRBJ2-6, the V gene TRBV5-6; D is unclear. Germline CDR1 reads SGHDT; CDR2 reads YYEEEE. The V end lost 3 bases, the J end lost 1 base, and 11 bases lay between the germline ends. CDR3 size: 16 residues. The CDR3 DNA is TGTGCCAGCAGCTCCTTCGACGAGTCTGGGGCCAACGTCCTGACTTTC. It yields the protein CASSSFDESGANVLTF.

This clone was detected a few times. This chain connects TRBV10-3 to TRBJ1-5, with 7 bases fitting TRBD1. Per the germline V gene, CDR1 is ENHRY and CDR2 is SYGVKD. This CDR3 contains 13 residues. V lost 8 bases to trimming and J lost 5 bases; unmatched junction nucleotides: 6. CDR3 DNA sequence: TGTGCCATCCGGCAGGGGGTCGATCAGCCCCAGCATTTT. This codes for CAIRQGVDQPQHF.

This clone appeared a few times. V usage is TRBV6-1 and J usage is TRBJ2-7; 10 bases line up with TRBD2. V shed 3 bases and J 2 bases; nucleotides not matched to a gene: 4. CDR1 is MNHNS, CDR2 SASEGT, per germline. The CDR3 has 15 residues. CDR3 bases: TGTGCCAGCAGTGACGGGAGCGGGAGGGCCTACGAGCAGTACTTC. Amino acids: CASSDGSGRAYEQYF.

The chain has TRBV7-8 and TRBJ2-7; tentatively, D is TRBD1 or TRBD2 (5 bases each). The J call is doubtful: the DNA matches TRBJ2-5 better. CDR3 length: 14 amino acids. Per germline, CDR1 SGHVS and CDR2 FQNEAQ. The CDR3 bases are TGTGCCAGCACCTGGGGGACGGAGCAAGAGACCCAGTACTTC. Encoded protein: CASTWGTEQETQYF.

This clone was observed a few times. The chain links TRBV30 to TRBJ2-3; D remains ambiguous. The V gene lost 4 bases and the J gene lost 2 bases, with 16 bases spanning the gap. The CDR3 is 15 amino acids. The germline V gene encodes CDR1 GTSNPN and CDR2 SVGIG (reference sequence). CDR3 region: CAWTHRRTLTDTQYF. CDR3 nucleotide sequence: TGTGCCTGGACCCACCGACGAACCCTCACAGATACGCAGTATTTT.

The gene calls are TRBV7-2 and TRBJ2-2, with D maybe TRBD1 (6 bases). V was cut by 3 bases and J by 0 bases, with 11 bases left in between. Germline loops: CDR1 SGHTA, CDR2 FQGNSA. This CDR3 region has 16 residues. Written as DNA, the CDR3 is TGTGCCAGCAGCTTCCAGGGGCCCCCGAACACCGGGGAGCTGTTTTTT. It translates to CASSFQGPPNTGELFF.

This clone turned up a few times. The same CDR3 arises from other DNA sequences in this sample as well. The CDR3 nucleotides are TGTGCCAGCTCACCGAAAAGCACAGATACGCAGTATTTT. Its protein product is CASSPKSTDTQYF. The rearrangement links TRBV18 to TRBJ2-3; D gene unclear. Germline values: CDR1 KGHSH, CDR2 LQKENI. The V end lost 3 bases, the J end lost 0 bases, and 4 bases lay between the germline ends. The CDR3 length is 13 residues.